These T cell receptor beta chains were read from a single sample in a study of shared T cell receptors in the human thymus. Sequencing was performed with immunoSEQ multiplex PCR; in TCRdb, only in-frame clones are kept and a portion is missing. The sample carries hundreds of thousands of clones, 95% recorded once. Sequencing was performed on thymocytes. The receptors stem from a human donor. CDR3s include the opening cysteine and the closing phenylalanine or tryptophan. The listing skips clone size in some rows; elsewhere it reads once, few, many or a size class.

TRBJ2-7 | TRBV6-1 | . | CASILRSFQAYEQYF
TRBJ1-5 | TRBV5-5 | . | CASSLEEVGNSNQPQHF
TRBJ1-2 | TRBV7-2 | . | CASSFRRGYGYTF
TRBJ2-4 | TRBV30 | . | CACRARGQRVGFVAKNIQYF
TRBJ2-3 | TRBV5-4 | . | CASSFRQGTDTQYF
TRBJ2-1 | TRBV7-9 | . | CASSLVRVRSYNEQFF
TRBJ2-3 | TRBV7-6 | once | CASSFCPTGADTQYF
TRBJ2-1 | TRBV19 | . | CASSPKRTSGDYNEQFF
TRBJ1-1 | TRBV6-6 | . | CASSYSRGQVNTEAFF
TRBJ2-3 | TRBV6-4 | . | CASSDFSAGGPDTQYF
TRBJ2-7 | TRBV6-5 | . | CASSYSGGAHEQYF
TRBJ2-7 | TRBV29-1 | once | CSVDAGPSYEQYF
TRBJ2-3 | TRBV19 | . | CASTRTVFSRDTQYF
TRBJ2-1 | TRBV6-1 | . | CASRGTTGGDNEQFF
TRBJ2-1 | TRBV27 | once | CASRLAGDPSSYNEQFF
TRBJ1-2 | TRBV21-1 | . | CASSPRGRGGYTF
TRBJ1-2 | TRBV11-2 | . | CASSFGPQGASNYGYTF
TRBJ1-5 | TRBV21-1 | . | CASSKGDQPQHF
TRBJ2-6 | TRBV18 | . | CASSPPGPSGANVLTF
TRBJ1-2 | TRBV19 | . | CASSPRRQGATRDYGYTF
TRBJ2-7 | TRBV20-1 | . | CSAGPKYEQYF
TRBJ2-3 | TRBV6-1 | . | CASSALRREWADTQYF
TRBJ2-1 | TRBV21-1 | . | CASSSWTGKQFF
TRBJ2-1 | TRBV27 | . | CASRGVFSYNEQFF
TRBJ2-3 | TRBV30 | once | CAWSPGLPRDTQYF
TRBJ2-5 | TRBV30 | . | CAWSPPTDRGHRETQYF
TRBJ2-2 | TRBV21-1 | . | CASSLKVRDRGVQNTGELFF
TRBJ1-5 | TRBV19 | . | CASSTGDREYSNQPQHF
TRBJ1-3 | TRBV27 | once | CASSLQRSGNTIYF
TRBJ1-2 | TRBV27 | . | CASSSHLRRGYTF
TRBJ2-5 | TRBV7-2 | . | CATNLRGARGQETQYF
TRBJ1-5 | TRBV2 | . | CASSDSLQPQHF
TRBJ1-2 | TRBV27 | . | CASSCSGGANYGYTF
TRBJ2-3 | TRBV5-6 | . | CASSLGRADTQYF
TRBJ2-1 | TRBV18 | . | CASSPRDAGGGGNEQFF
TRBJ2-2 | TRBV11-2 | . | CASSLDAPSEAGELFF
TRBJ2-7 | TRBV11-1 | once | CASSFRDRALYEQYF
TRBJ2-7 | TRBV10-3 | . | CAIKYRGDYEQYF